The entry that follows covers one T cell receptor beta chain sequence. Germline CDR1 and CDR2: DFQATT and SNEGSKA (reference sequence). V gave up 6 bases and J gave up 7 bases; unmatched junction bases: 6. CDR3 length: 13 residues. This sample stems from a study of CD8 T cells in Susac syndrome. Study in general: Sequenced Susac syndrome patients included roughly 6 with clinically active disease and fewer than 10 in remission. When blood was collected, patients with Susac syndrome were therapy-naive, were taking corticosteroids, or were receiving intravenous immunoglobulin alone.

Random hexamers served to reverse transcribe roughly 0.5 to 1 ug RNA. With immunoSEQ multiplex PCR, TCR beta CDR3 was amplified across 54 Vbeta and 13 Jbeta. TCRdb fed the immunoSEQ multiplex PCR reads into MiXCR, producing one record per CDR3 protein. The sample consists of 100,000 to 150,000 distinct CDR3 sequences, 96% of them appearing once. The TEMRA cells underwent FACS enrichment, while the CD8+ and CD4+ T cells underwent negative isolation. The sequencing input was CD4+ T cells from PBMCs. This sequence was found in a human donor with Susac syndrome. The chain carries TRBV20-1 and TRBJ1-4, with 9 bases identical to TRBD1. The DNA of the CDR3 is TGCAGTGCGAAGACAGGGGGGATTGAAAAACTGTTTTTT. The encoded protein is CSAKTGGIEKLFF.